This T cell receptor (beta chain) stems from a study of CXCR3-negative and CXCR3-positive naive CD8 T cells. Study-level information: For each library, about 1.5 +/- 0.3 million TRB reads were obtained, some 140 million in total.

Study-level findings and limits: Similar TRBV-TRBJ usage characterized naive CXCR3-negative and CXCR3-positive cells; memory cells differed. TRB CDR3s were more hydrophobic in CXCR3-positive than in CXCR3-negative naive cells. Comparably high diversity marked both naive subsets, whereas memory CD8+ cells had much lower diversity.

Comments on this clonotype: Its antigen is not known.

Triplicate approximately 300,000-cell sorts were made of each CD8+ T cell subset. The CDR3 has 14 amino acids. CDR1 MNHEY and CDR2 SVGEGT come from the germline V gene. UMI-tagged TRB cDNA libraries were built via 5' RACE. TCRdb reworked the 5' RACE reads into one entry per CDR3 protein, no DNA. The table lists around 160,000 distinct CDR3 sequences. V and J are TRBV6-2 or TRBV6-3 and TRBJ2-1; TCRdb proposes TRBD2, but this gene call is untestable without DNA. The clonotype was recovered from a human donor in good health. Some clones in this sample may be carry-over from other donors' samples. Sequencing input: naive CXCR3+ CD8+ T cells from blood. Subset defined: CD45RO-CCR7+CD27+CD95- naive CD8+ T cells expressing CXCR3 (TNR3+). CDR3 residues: CASSRLAYYNEQFF.